This is a list of T cell receptor beta chains from one sample in a study of blood T cells in healthy people across ages. Each CDR3 protein is one row after TCRdb ran MiXCR on the 5' RACE reads. The sample contains approximately 900,000 distinct CDR3 sequences, roughly 43% of which appear only once. The sequenced sample consisted of blood. The origin of the receptors is a man aged 30 to 45 in good health. The CDR3 runs from the conserved cysteine through the conserved F or W. The order of the fields is V gene, J gene, D gene, clone size, CDR3 protein. A D gene is named only where the DNA matches it firmly. Size is stated for part of the rows, as once, few or many counts, or as a class when the clone is expanded.

V gene: TRBV18; J gene: TRBJ2-7; D gene: TRBD1; clone size: few; CDR3 protein: CASSPWGTGGNEQYF
V gene: TRBV6-1; J gene: TRBJ2-2; D gene: -; clone size: -; CDR3 protein: CASSEARVTTGELFF
V gene: TRBV7-2; J gene: TRBJ2-1; D gene: -; clone size: -; CDR3 protein: CASSYGWGPGFNEQFF
V gene: TRBV3-1; J gene: TRBJ1-4; D gene: TRBD1; clone size: -; CDR3 protein: CASSANRGANEKLFF
V gene: TRBV9; J gene: TRBJ1-1; D gene: -; clone size: -; CDR3 protein: CASSVTDMNTEAFF
V gene: TRBV28; J gene: TRBJ2-7; D gene: -; clone size: -; CDR3 protein: CASRYSHDPAYEQYF
V gene: TRBV5-1; J gene: TRBJ1-5; D gene: -; clone size: -; CDR3 protein: CASSLDAGTPNQPQHF
V gene: TRBV5-5; J gene: TRBJ2-7; D gene: TRBD1; clone size: -; CDR3 protein: CASSLDTQRGQLYEQYF
V gene: TRBV9; J gene: TRBJ2-1; D gene: -; clone size: few; CDR3 protein: CASSPAGDPYNEQFF
V gene: TRBV11-3; J gene: TRBJ2-5; D gene: -; clone size: -; CDR3 protein: CASSLGEIQYF
V gene: TRBV4-3; J gene: TRBJ2-1; D gene: -; clone size: few; CDR3 protein: CASSQERVSYNEQFF
V gene: TRBV20-1; J gene: TRBJ2-1; D gene: TRBD2; clone size: -; CDR3 protein: CSARLAGLYNEQFF
V gene: TRBV9; J gene: TRBJ2-3; D gene: TRBD2; clone size: -; CDR3 protein: CASSVGGLADDTQYF
V gene: TRBV11-3; J gene: TRBJ2-3; D gene: -; clone size: few; CDR3 protein: CASSPSPEADTQYF
V gene: TRBV12-3/TRBV12-4; J gene: TRBJ2-1; D gene: TRBD2; clone size: -; CDR3 protein: CASSLASGLNNEQFF
V gene: TRBV4-3; J gene: TRBJ2-5; D gene: -; clone size: many; CDR3 protein: CASSQDSGETQYF
V gene: TRBV19; J gene: TRBJ1-1; D gene: -; clone size: once; CDR3 protein: CASRFKGGNTEAFF
V gene: TRBV7-9; J gene: TRBJ1-2; D gene: TRBD1; clone size: -; CDR3 protein: CASSSAGQGPFKNGYTF
V gene: TRBV20-1; J gene: -; D gene: -; clone size: -; CDR3 protein: CSAQATDYEQYF
V gene: TRBV2; J gene: TRBJ2-5; D gene: TRBD2; clone size: -; CDR3 protein: CASRGLEETQYF
V gene: TRBV6-5; J gene: TRBJ2-6; D gene: TRBD1; clone size: -; CDR3 protein: CASSYGQGSEANVLTF
V gene: TRBV3-1; J gene: TRBJ1-1; D gene: -; clone size: -; CDR3 protein: CASSYLDRNTEAFF
V gene: TRBV2; J gene: TRBJ2-2; D gene: -; clone size: -; CDR3 protein: CASKRGWTGELFF
V gene: TRBV15; J gene: TRBJ2-3; D gene: TRBD2; clone size: few; CDR3 protein: CATSKRGATDTQYF
V gene: TRBV9; J gene: TRBJ1-4; D gene: -; clone size: -; CDR3 protein: CASSSTGFGNEKLFF
V gene: TRBV20-1; J gene: TRBJ2-7; D gene: -; clone size: once; CDR3 protein: CSATRPPPYEQYF
V gene: TRBV11-3; J gene: TRBJ1-1; D gene: -; clone size: once; CDR3 protein: CASIWGGGRNTEAFF
V gene: TRBV6-2/TRBV6-3; J gene: TRBJ2-1; D gene: -; clone size: -; CDR3 protein: CASEEGPWAVTYNEQFF
V gene: TRBV28; J gene: TRBJ2-5; D gene: TRBD2; clone size: many; CDR3 protein: CASSPEGLAGQETQYF
V gene: TRBV13; J gene: TRBJ2-3; D gene: -; clone size: few; CDR3 protein: CASSLRIGTDTQYF
V gene: TRBV11-2; J gene: TRBJ2-3; D gene: TRBD2; clone size: -; CDR3 protein: CASSLPLAGNTDTQYF
V gene: TRBV7-6; J gene: TRBJ1-2; D gene: -; clone size: -; CDR3 protein: CASSLAPQNYGYTF
V gene: TRBV30; J gene: TRBJ1-2; D gene: -; clone size: few; CDR3 protein: CAWRPPGTSGYTF
V gene: TRBV7-9; J gene: TRBJ2-3; D gene: TRBD2; clone size: -; CDR3 protein: CASSSGVLSTDTQYF
V gene: TRBV25-1; J gene: TRBJ1-1; D gene: TRBD1; clone size: -; CDR3 protein: CASSVTGVVNTEAFF
V gene: TRBV12-3/TRBV12-4; J gene: TRBJ1-4; D gene: -; clone size: -; CDR3 protein: CASRQDSTVNEKLFF
V gene: TRBV6-5; J gene: TRBJ2-7; D gene: -; clone size: -; CDR3 protein: CASRPPGAGGAYEQYF
V gene: TRBV7-9; J gene: TRBJ1-2; D gene: -; clone size: -; CDR3 protein: CASSLSGVGYGYTF
V gene: TRBV11-2; J gene: TRBJ2-1; D gene: -; clone size: many; CDR3 protein: CASSLSLEQFF
V gene: TRBV5-1; J gene: TRBJ1-2; D gene: TRBD1; clone size: few; CDR3 protein: CASSFSGTGGVDYGYTF